This TCR beta chain was sequenced during a study of blood T cell repertoires in COVID-19. In the authors' workflow: Estimation of nucleated cell counts was performed using reference gene primer amplification. Repertoires were generated with immunoSEQ multiplex PCR, while TCRdb's copy carries only in-frame clones and drops some. V and J calls and clone size are given by that table; D and trimming were obtained from the DNA. The data contain under 250,000 clones, roughly 84% of them singletons. Unmatched junction bases numbered 7, after V lost 3 bases and J lost 3 bases. Germline CDR1 is SQVTM and CDR2 is ANQGSEA. This CDR3 is 14 amino acids long.

The gene calls are TRBV29-1 and TRBJ1-1, with 7 bases matching TRBD1. The sample taken for sequencing was peripheral blood. This TCR was recovered from a man in his forties with acute or convalescent COVID-19. This CDR3 reads CSVDGLTGDTEAFF. For the CDR3, the DNA is TGCAGCGTTGATGGGCTTACAGGGGACACTGAAGCTTTCTTT.